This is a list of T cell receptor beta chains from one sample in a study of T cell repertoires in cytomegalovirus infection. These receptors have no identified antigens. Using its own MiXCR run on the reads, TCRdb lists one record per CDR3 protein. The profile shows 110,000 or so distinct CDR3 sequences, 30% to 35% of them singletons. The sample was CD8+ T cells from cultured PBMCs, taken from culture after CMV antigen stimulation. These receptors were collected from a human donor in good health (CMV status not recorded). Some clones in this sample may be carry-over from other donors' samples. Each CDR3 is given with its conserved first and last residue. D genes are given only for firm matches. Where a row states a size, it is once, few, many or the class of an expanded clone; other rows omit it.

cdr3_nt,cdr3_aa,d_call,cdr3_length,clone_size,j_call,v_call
TGTGCCAGCAGTTGGGGAGATTTGGACTATGGCTACACCTTC,CASSWGDLDYGYTF,NA,14,few,TRBJ1-2,TRBV6-2/TRBV6-3
TGTGCCATCAGTGGAGCCTCAAGCACCTACGAGCAGTACTTC,CAISGASSTYEQYF,NA,14,few,TRBJ2-7,TRBV10-3
TGTGCCAGCAGCTTATTACGGGATTTATTCACAGATACGCAGTATTTT,CASSLLRDLFTDTQYF,NA,16,NA,TRBJ2-3,TRBV7-9
TGTGCCAGCAGTTTAGAAGGGGCTGAGCAGTTCTTC,CASSLEGAEQFF,NA,12,few,TRBJ2-1,TRBV12-3/TRBV12-4
TGTGCCAGCAGTTACTCAGGAGCATTAAAGCAGTATTTT,CASSYSGALKQYF,NA,13,NA,TRBJ2-3,TRBV6-5
TGTGCCAGCAGCTTAACTTGGCGGCTAGCGGGTTTGGATGAGCAGTTCTTC,CASSLTWRLAGLDEQFF,TRBD2,17,NA,TRBJ2-1,TRBV7-2
TGTGCCAGCAGCTATGCTATGCTAGGTGCGGGCTATGGCTACACCTTC,CASSYAMLGAGYGYTF,NA,16,many,TRBJ1-2,TRBV7-2
TGTGCCAGCAGCTTAGACGCCCCGATGTCCTACGAGCAGTACTTC,CASSLDAPMSYEQYF,NA,15,many,TRBJ2-7,TRBV7-2
TGTGCCAGCAGCTCACCATACCGGATGAATGAGCAGTTCTTC,CASSSPYRMNEQFF,NA,14,few,TRBJ2-1,TRBV7-8
TGCAGCGTTGAGGGACTGTCCTCTGAAGCTTTCTTT,CSVEGLSSEAFF,NA,12,NA,TRBJ1-1,TRBV29-1
TGTGCCAGCAGTTTTTCCGGGACAGGGGAAATTGAGCAGTTCTTC,CASSFSGTGEIEQFF,TRBD1,15,few,TRBJ2-1,TRBV27
TGTGCCAGCAGTTTATTAAGCGGTAATCAGCCCCAGCATTTT,CASSLLSGNQPQHF,NA,14,NA,TRBJ1-5,TRBV27
TGTGCCAGCAGTTTCCTATTATTGGGGGAGAATTACCAAGAGACCCAGTACTTC,CASSFLLLGENYQETQYF,NA,18,NA,TRBJ2-5,TRBV12-3/TRBV12-4
TGTGCCAGCAGTGAAGCTGACGGGGGGAACTATGGCTACACCTTC,CASSEADGGNYGYTF,NA,15,NA,TRBJ1-2,TRBV6-1
TGTGCCAGTAGGAACGACGGGACGGGGATGAACACTGAAGCTTTCTTT,CASRNDGTGMNTEAFF,NA,16,medium-sized,TRBJ1-1,TRBV6-1
TGTGCCAGCAGCCCCCGCACCGGGACAGCTCGTGAAAAACTGTTTTTT,CASSPRTGTAREKLFF,TRBD1,16,NA,TRBJ1-4,TRBV6-5
TGCGCCAGCAGCTACCAACGGGGGCCGAGAGAGACCCAGTACTTC,CASSYQRGPRETQYF,NA,15,few,TRBJ2-5,TRBV5-1
TGTGCCAGCAGCAAGAACGGGGACAGCGGATACTACGAGCAGTACTTC,CASSKNGDSGYYEQYF,TRBD1,16,NA,TRBJ2-7,TRBV7-3
TGTGCCAGCAGTTCATTCGGACTAGTTCACAGCTACGAGCAGTACTTC,CASSSFGLVHSYEQYF,TRBD2,16,NA,TRBJ2-7,TRBV27
TGTGCCAGCAGTTTGGGATGGCCCTCCTACGAGCAGTACTTC,CASSLGWPSYEQYF,NA,14,NA,TRBJ2-7,TRBV12-3/TRBV12-4
TGCGCCAGCAGCCAGGAGTATGCAACTAATGAAAAACTGTTTTTT,CASSQEYATNEKLFF,NA,15,NA,TRBJ1-4,TRBV4-1
TGTGCCAGCACTGGGGTCGAACAAGAGACCCAGTACTTC,CASTGVEQETQYF,NA,13,few,TRBJ2-5,TRBV12-3/TRBV12-4
TGTGCCAGCAGTTTTTCCAGTTGGGCCTACAATGAGCAGTTCTTC,CASSFSSWAYNEQFF,NA,15,NA,TRBJ2-1,TRBV2
TGTGCCAGCAGCTGTAATAAACAGGGATCCTACGAGCAGTACTTC,CASSCNKQGSYEQYF,NA,15,NA,TRBJ2-7,TRBV5-6
TGTGCCAGCAGCTCAACAGTTAACACCGGGGAGCTGTTTTTT,CASSSTVNTGELFF,NA,14,many,TRBJ2-2,TRBV7-2
TGTGCCAGCAGTTACTCTCCGGGACTAGCTGTACTCGATGAGCAGTTCTTC,CASSYSPGLAVLDEQFF,TRBD2,17,NA,TRBJ2-1,TRBV6-6
TGTGCCAGCAGTTACTCGGACATGTATCAGCCCCAGCATTTT,CASSYSDMYQPQHF,NA,14,NA,TRBJ1-5,TRBV6-2/TRBV6-3
TGTGCCAGCAGCCCCGCTAGCGGGGGTTACAATGAGCAGTTCTTC,CASSPASGGYNEQFF,TRBD2,15,NA,TRBJ2-1,TRBV7-9
TGTGCCAGCAGCCCAGGCGGGGACAATGAGCAGTTCTTC,CASSPGGDNEQFF,NA,13,few,TRBJ2-1,TRBV7-9
TGTGCCAGCAGCTCCTGGGGACAGGGGGCGTACGAGCAGTACTTC,CASSSWGQGAYEQYF,TRBD1,15,few,TRBJ2-7,TRBV5-6
TGTGCCAGCAGCTTAGTCGGGACAGGGAGCCGGCCCCTCCACTTT,CASSLVGTGSRPLHF,TRBD1,15,few,TRBJ1-6,TRBV7-9
TGCGCCAGCAGCCAAGACGGGGGGGGCGGGGGGGCCTGGGAGACCCAGTACTTC,CASSQDGGGGGAWETQYF,TRBD2,18,NA,TRBJ2-5,TRBV4-1
TGTGCCAGTAGTTGGACCGCGAGGGCGAATAGCAATCAGCCCCAGCATTTT,CASSWTARANSNQPQHF,NA,17,few,TRBJ1-5,TRBV19
TGTGCCATCAGTTTTGGGCTAGCTAATGAGCAGTTCTTC,CAISFGLANEQFF,NA,13,many,TRBJ2-1,TRBV10-3
TGTGCCAGTAGTATAGACACGGGGTTCCAGCCCCAGCATTTT,CASSIDTGFQPQHF,NA,14,few,TRBJ1-5,TRBV19
TGTGCCAGCAGGTTCGGGACGCTGGGATCACCCCTCCACTTT,CASRFGTLGSPLHF,NA,14,NA,TRBJ1-6,TRBV27
TGTGCCAGCAGTTCGGACAGGGCAGGGGATCAGCCCCAGCATTTT,CASSSDRAGDQPQHF,TRBD1,15,NA,TRBJ1-5,TRBV12-3/TRBV12-4
TGCGCCAGCAGCCAAGGTCCAGGTAGGGATCAGCCCCAGCATTTT,CASSQGPGRDQPQHF,NA,15,NA,TRBJ1-5,TRBV4-1
TGCGCCAGCAGCCAAGGAGGCTCCTTAGGAAGGGCCAACGTCCTGACTTTC,CASSQGGSLGRANVLTF,NA,17,few,TRBJ2-6,TRBV4-1
TGCGCCAGCAGCCAAGGCGGGACCGCTAGCTCACCCCTCCACTTT,CASSQGGTASSPLHF,NA,15,NA,TRBJ1-6,TRBV4-1
TGTGCCAGCAGCCTTAACCGGGACCATCACCCCACAGATACGCAGTATTTT,CASSLNRDHHPTDTQYF,NA,17,few,TRBJ2-3,TRBV7-6
TGTGCCAGCAGCCTTGAGGACACCCTGCTTCTAGCCTGGGGGAATCAGCCCCAGCATTTT,CASSLEDTLLLAWGNQPQHF,NA,20,many,TRBJ1-5,TRBV7-8
TGTGCCAGCAGTCCCTTAGTAGGCAGCTCCTACAATGAGCAGTTCTTC,CASSPLVGSSYNEQFF,NA,16,few,TRBJ2-1,TRBV12-3/TRBV12-4
TGTGCCAGTTACACCGGGACAGGGGGGACAGATACGCAGTATTTT,CASYTGTGGTDTQYF,TRBD1,15,many,TRBJ2-3,TRBV6-1
TGTGCCAGCAGCCGAGCGGGGGGTTTCACAGATACGCAGTATTTT,CASSRAGGFTDTQYF,TRBD2,15,NA,TRBJ2-3,TRBV28
TGTGCCAGCAGGGACCACACTGAAGCTTTCTTT,CASRDHTEAFF,NA,11,NA,TRBJ1-1,TRBV6-5
TGTGCCGGCAGTTTTACAGGGGGCTACGAGCAGTACTTC,CAGSFTGGYEQYF,TRBD1,13,once,TRBJ2-7,TRBV12-3/TRBV12-4
TGCGCCAGCAGCCAACAGGGTGTTGGGACTGAAGCTTTCTTT,CASSQQGVGTEAFF,NA,14,NA,TRBJ1-1,TRBV4-3
TGCGCCAGCAGCCAAGAGGGGTCTGCTCTGGACATTCAGTACTTC,CASSQEGSALDIQYF,NA,15,NA,TRBJ2-4,TRBV4-3
TGTGCCAGCAGCTTAGGAGGGACAGGGCCAACAGATACGCAGTATTTT,CASSLGGTGPTDTQYF,TRBD1,16,NA,TRBJ2-3,TRBV7-9
TGTGCCAGCAGTGTGTCGGGGGCCCCTCCCTACAATGAGCAGTTCTTC,CASSVSGAPPYNEQFF,NA,16,few,TRBJ2-1,TRBV6-1
TGCGCCAGCAGCCAAGTAGGGCAGGATCATGGCTACACCTTC,CASSQVGQDHGYTF,NA,14,NA,TRBJ1-2,TRBV4-1
TGTGCCAGCAGCCAAGATTCGCTAGCGGGGGGGTACACAGATACGCTGTATTTT,CASSQDSLAGGYTDTLYF,TRBD2,18,NA,TRBJ2-3,TRBV4-1
TGTGCCAGCAGCTTAGTGACAGGGCCGGCCTACAATGAGCAGTTCTTC,CASSLVTGPAYNEQFF,TRBD1,16,many,TRBJ2-1,TRBV7-6